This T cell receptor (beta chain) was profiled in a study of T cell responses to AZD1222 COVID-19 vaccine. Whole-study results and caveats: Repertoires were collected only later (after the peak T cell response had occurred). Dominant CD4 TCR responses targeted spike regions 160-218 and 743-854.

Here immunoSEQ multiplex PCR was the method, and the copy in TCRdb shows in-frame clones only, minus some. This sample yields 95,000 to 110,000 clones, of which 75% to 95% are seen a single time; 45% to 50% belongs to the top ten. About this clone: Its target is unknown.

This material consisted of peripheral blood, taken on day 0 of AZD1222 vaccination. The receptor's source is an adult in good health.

The DNA of the CDR3 is TGTGCCAGCAGCTTGGGGGCAAGCCGGCTCGGGAATGAAAAACTGTTTTTT. This encodes CASSLGASRLGNEKLFF. The gene calls are TRBV5-6 and TRBJ1-4, with D hard to call. V was cut by 0 bases and J by 5 bases, with 17 bases left in between. CDR1 SGHDT and CDR2 YYEEEE come from the germline V gene. The CDR3 is 17 residues long. The full variable domain, in which reference TRBV5-6 and TRBJ1-4 provide the parts outside the CDR3, is DAGVTQSPTHLIKTRGQQVTLRCSPKSGHDTVSWYQQALGQGPQFIFQYYEEEERQRGNFPDRFSGHQFPNYSSELNVNALLLGDSALYLCASSLGASRLGNEKLFFGSGTQLSVL.